The T cell receptor (beta chain) under discussion was sequenced for a study of blood T cell repertoires in COVID-19. TCRdb's table, derived via immunoSEQ multiplex PCR, lists solely in-frame clones and lacks some. Of tens of thousands of clones listed, 87% are singletons. V gave up 1 base and J gave up 7 bases, with 14 bases separating them. CDR3 length equals 14 residues. Germline CDR1 SGHAT, CDR2 FQNNGV. This TCR was sampled from a man aged 40-50 years with COVID-19, enrolled during active disease. This chain links TRBV11-2 with TRBJ2-7; a possible D gene is TRBD2 (5 bases). The specimen was peripheral blood. The CDR3 region has the DNA TGTGCCAGCAGCTTAGTGGGAGTCGAGCGGGAGCAGTACTTC. It is translated as CASSLVGVEREQYF.